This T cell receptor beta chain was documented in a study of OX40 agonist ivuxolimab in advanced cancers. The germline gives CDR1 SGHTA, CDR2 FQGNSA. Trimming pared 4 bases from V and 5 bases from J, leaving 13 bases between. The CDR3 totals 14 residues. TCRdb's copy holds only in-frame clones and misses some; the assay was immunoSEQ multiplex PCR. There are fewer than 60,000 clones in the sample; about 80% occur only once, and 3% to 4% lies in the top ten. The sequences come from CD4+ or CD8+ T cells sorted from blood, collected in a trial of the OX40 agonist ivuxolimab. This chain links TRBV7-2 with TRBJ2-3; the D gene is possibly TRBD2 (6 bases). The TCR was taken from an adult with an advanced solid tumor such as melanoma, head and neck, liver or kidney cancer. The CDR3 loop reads CASSSSQGGDTQYF. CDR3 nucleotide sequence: TGTGCCAGCAGCTCATCGCAGGGAGGAGATACGCAGTATTTT.